Below, one TCR beta chain is given with its context. Its antigen remains unidentified. J gave up 4 bases and V 3 bases, and 5 bases lay outside the gene matches. The CDR3 length is 15 residues. The germline V gene encodes CDR1 SEHNR and CDR2 FQNEAQ (reference sequence). The data were taken from a study of Ad26.COV2.S vaccination and SARS-CoV-2 variants. Study at large: Enrolled in COV1001, the donor was in the Ad26.COV2.S trial arm, which received the vaccine.

Indicated treatment: roughly 19 received Ad26.COV2.S at low or high dose, single or two shots; about 5 received placebo; per-sample allocation not given. Samples came from day 63 after the first vaccine or placebo injection. Study findings and constraints: Spike-specific CD8+ and CD4+ T cell responses reportedly showed substantial breadth after vaccination.

Here immunoSEQ multiplex PCR was the method, and the copy in TCRdb shows in-frame clones only, minus some. The data hold 400,000 or so clones, with approximately 86% observed a single time. The specimen was peripheral blood, collected in a trial of Ad26.COV2.S vaccine versus placebo. This chain links TRBV7-9 with TRBJ1-5; 8 positions match TRBD1. The TCR comes from a person aged 18 to 65 who received the Ad26.COV2.S COVID-19 vaccine or a placebo. The chain's CDR3 is CASSFGTGRNQPQHF. The CDR3 coding sequence is TGTGCCAGCAGCTTCGGGACAGGTCGTAATCAGCCCCAGCATTTT.